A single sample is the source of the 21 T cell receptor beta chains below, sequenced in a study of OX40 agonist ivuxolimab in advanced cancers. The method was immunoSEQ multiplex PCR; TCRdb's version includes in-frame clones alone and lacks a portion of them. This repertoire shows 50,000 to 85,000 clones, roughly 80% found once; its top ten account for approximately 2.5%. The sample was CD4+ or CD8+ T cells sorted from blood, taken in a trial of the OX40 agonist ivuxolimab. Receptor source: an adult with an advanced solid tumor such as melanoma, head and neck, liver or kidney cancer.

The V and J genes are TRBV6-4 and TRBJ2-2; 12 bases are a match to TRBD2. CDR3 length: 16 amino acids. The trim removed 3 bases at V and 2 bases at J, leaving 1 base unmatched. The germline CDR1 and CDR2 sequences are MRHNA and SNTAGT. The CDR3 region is CASSETSGSNTGELFF. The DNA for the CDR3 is TGTGCCAGCAGTGAGACTAGCGGGAGTAACACCGGGGAGCTGTTTTTT.

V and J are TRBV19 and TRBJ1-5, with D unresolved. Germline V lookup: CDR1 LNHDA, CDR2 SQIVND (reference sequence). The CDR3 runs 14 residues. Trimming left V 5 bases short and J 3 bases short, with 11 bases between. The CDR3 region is CASSSGAFNQPQHF. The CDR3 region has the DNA TGTGCCAGTAGTTCGGGAGCTTTCAATCAGCCCCAGCATTTT.

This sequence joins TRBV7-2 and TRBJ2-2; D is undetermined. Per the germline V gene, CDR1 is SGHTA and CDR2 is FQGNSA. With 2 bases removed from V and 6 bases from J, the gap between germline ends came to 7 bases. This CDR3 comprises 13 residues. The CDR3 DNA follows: TGTGCCAGCAGCTTAAAAGCCTCCGGGGAGCTGTTTTTT. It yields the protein CASSLKASGELFF. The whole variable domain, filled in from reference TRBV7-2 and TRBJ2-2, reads GAGVSQSPSNKVTEKGKDVELRCDPISGHTALYWYRQSLGQGLEFLIYFQGNSAPDKSGLPSDRFSAERTGGSVSTLTIQRTQQEDSAVYLCASSLKASGELFFGEGSRLTVL.

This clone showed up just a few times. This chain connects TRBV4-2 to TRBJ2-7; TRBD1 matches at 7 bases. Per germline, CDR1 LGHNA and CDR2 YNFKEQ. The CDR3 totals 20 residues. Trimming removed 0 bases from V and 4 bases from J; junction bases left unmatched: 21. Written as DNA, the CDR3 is TGTGCCAGCAGCCAAGAAGGGGAAGGGACAGCGTCACTACCGAGGTACGAGCAGTACTTC. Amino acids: CASSQEGEGTASLPRYEQYF.

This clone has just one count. The CDR3: CASSQDGGLAGLYGYTF. For the CDR3, the DNA is TGTGCCAGCAGCCAAGATGGTGGTCTGGCAGGGCTCTATGGCTACACCTTC. The chain employs TRBV14 and TRBJ1-2; possible D gene TRBD1, 5 bases. The CDR3 has 17 amino acids. CDR1 is SGHDN, CDR2 FVKESK, per germline. Trimming left V 0 bases short and J 4 bases short, with 18 bases between.

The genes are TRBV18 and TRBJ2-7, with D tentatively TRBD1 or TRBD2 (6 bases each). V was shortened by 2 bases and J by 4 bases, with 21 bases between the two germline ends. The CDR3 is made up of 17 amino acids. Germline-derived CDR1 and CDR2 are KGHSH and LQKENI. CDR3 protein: CASSPVMQGRLEYEQYF. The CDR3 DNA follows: TGTGCCAGCTCACCAGTGATGCAGGGGCGACTAGAATACGAGCAGTACTTC.

The CDR3 sequence: CASSSIGTGVSYEQYF. The CDR3 nucleotides read TGTGCCAGCAGCTCGATCGGGACAGGGGTATCGTACGAGCAGTACTTC. V is TRBV5-6 and J is TRBJ2-7; 10 bases are a match to TRBD1. This CDR3 has 16 amino acids. The ends lost 3 bases at V and 4 bases at J; junction bases unmatched: 10. Per germline, CDR1 SGHDT and CDR2 YYEEEE.

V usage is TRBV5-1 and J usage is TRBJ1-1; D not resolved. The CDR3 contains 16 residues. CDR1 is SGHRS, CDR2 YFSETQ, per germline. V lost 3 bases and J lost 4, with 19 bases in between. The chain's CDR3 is CASSSTPNTVGTEAFF. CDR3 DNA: TGCGCCAGCAGCTCGACGCCCAATACCGTCGGCACTGAAGCTTTCTTT.

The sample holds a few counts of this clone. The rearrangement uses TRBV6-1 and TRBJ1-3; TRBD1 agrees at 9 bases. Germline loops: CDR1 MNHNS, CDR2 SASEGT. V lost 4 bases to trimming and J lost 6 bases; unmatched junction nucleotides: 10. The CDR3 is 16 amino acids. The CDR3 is CASSGGVQGALNTIYF. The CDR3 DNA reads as TGTGCCAGCAGTGGCGGCGTACAGGGGGCCTTAAACACCATATATTTT.

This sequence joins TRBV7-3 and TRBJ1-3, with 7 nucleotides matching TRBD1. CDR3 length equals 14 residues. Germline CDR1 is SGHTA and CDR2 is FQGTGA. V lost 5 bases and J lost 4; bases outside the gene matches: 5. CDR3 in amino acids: CASSATGFGNTIYF. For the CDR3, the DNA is TGTGCCAGCAGCGCGACAGGGTTCGGAAACACCATATATTTT. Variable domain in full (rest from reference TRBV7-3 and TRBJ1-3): GAGVSQTPSNKVTEKGKYVELRCDPISGHTALYWYRQSLGQGPEFLIYFQGTGAADDSGLPNDRFFAVRPEGSVSTLKIQRTERGDSAVYLCASSATGFGNTIYFGEGSWLTVV.

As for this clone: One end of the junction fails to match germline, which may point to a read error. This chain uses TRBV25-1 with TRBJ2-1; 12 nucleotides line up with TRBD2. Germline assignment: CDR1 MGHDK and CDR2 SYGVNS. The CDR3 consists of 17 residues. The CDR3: CASSEWMGTSGLNEQFF. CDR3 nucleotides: TGTGCCAGCAGCGAATGGATGGGGACTAGCGGGTTAAATGAGCAGTTCTTC.

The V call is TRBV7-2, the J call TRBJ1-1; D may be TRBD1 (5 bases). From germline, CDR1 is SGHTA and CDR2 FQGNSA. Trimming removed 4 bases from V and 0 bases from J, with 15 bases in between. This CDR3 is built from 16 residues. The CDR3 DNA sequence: TGTGCCAGCAGCTCGCCCGACAGATACATGAACACTGAAGCTTTCTTT. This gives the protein CASSSPDRYMNTEAFF.

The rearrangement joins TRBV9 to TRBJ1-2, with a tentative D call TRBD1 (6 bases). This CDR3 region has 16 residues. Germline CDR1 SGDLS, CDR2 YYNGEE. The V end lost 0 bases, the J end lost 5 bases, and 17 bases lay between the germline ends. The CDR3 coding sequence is TGTGCCAGCAGCGTAGTAGGGGGGCTTTCTCCTTATGGCTACACCTTC. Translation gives CASSVVGGLSPYGYTF.

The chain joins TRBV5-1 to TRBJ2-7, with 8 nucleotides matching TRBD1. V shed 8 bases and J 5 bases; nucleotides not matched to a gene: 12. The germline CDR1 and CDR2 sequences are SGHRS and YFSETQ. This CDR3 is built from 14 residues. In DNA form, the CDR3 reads TGCGCCAGTAAGATAGGGACAGGATGGGACGAGCAGTACTTC. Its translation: CASKIGTGWDEQYF.

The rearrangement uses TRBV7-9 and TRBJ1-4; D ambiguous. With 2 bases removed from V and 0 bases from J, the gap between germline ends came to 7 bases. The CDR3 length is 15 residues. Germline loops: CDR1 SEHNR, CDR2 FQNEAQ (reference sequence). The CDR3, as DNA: TGTGCCAGCAGCTTATCCGCTGCAACTAATGAAAAACTGTTTTTT. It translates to CASSLSAATNEKLFF.

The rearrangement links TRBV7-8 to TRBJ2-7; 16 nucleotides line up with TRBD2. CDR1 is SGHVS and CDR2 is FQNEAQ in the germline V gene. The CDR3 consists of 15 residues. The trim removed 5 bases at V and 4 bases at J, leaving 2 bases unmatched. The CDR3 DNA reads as TGTGCCAGCAGCCCGGGACTAGCGGGAGGGTACGAGCAGTACTTC. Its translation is CASSPGLAGGYEQYF. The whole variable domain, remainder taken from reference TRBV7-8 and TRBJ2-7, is GAGVSQSPRYKVAKRGQDVALRCDPISGHVSLFWYQQALGQGPEFLTYFQNEAQLDKSGLPSDRFFAERPEGSVSTLKIQRTQQEDSAVYLCASSPGLAGGYEQYFGPGTRLTVT.

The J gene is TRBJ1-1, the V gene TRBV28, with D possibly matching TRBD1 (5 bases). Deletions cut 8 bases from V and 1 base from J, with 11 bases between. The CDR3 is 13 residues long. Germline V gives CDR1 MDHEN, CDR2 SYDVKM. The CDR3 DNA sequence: TGTGCCAGCGGAGGGCAGGGGAACACTGAAGCTTTCTTT. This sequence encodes CASGGQGNTEAFF. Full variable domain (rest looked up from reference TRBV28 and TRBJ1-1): DVKVTQSSRYLVKRTGEKVFLECVQDMDHENMFWYRQDPGLGLRLIYFSYDVKMKEKGDIPEGYSVSREKKERFSLILESASTNQTSMYLCASGGQGNTEAFFGQGTRLTVV.

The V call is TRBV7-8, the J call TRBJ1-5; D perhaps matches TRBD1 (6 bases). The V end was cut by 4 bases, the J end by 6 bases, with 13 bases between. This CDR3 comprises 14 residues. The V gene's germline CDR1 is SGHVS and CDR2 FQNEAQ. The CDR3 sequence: CASSSNPGVQPQHF. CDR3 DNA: TGTGCCAGCAGCTCGAATCCAGGGGTTCAGCCCCAGCATTTT.

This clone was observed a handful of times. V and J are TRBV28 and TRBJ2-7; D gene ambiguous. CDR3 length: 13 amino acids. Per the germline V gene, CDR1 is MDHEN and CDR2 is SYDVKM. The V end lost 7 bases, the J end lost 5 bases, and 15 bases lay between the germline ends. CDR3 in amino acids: CASIGPPGHEQYF. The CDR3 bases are TGTGCCAGCATTGGGCCCCCCGGGCACGAGCAGTACTTC.

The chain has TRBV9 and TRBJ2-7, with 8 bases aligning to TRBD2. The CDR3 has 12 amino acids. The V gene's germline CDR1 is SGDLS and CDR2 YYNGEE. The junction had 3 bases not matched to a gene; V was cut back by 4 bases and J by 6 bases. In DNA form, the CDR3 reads TGTGCCAGCAGCCTCAGCGGGGGCGAGCAGTACTTC. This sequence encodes CASSLSGGEQYF.

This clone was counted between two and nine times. The CDR3: CASRPGLASGNEQFF. DNA for the CDR3: TGTGCCAGCAGACCCGGACTAGCGTCGGGCAATGAGCAGTTCTTC. The rearrangement uses TRBV6-5 and TRBJ2-1, with TRBD2 matching over 9 bases. This CDR3 has 15 residues. V lost 6 bases and J lost 6; bases outside the gene matches: 9. Germline values: CDR1 MNHEY, CDR2 SVGAGI.